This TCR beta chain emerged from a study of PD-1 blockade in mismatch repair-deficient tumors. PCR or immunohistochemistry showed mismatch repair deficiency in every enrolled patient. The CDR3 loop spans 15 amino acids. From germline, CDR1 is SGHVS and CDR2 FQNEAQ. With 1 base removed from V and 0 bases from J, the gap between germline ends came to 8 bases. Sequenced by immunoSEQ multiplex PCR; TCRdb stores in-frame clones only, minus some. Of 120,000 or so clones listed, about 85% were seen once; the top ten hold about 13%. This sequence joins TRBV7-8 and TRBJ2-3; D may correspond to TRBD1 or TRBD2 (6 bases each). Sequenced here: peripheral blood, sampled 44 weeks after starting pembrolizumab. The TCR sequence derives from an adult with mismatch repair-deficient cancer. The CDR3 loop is CASSLGGASTDTQYF. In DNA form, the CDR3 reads TGTGCCAGCAGCTTAGGGGGGGCTAGCACAGATACGCAGTATTTT. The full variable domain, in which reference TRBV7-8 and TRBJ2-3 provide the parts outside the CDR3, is GAGVSQSPRYKVAKRGQDVALRCDPISGHVSLFWYQQALGQGPEFLTYFQNEAQLDKSGLPSDRFFAERPEGSVSTLKIQRTQQEDSAVYLCASSLGGASTDTQYFGPGTRLTVL.